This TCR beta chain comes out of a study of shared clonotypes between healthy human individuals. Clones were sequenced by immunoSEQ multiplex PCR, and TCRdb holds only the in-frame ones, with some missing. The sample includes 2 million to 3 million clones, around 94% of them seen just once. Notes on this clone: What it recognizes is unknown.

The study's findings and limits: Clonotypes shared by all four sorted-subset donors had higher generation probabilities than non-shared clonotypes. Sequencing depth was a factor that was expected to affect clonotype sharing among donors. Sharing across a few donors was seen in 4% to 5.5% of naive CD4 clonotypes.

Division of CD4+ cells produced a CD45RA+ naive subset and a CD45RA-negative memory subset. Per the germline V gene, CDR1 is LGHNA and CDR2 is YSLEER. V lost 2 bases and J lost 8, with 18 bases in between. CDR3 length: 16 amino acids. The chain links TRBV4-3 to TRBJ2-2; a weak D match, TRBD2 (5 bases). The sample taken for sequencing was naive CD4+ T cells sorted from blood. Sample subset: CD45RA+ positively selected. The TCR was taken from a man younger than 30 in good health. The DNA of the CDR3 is TGCGCCAGCAGCCAAAGATTGGACTCCTCGGTGGGGGAGCTGTTTTTT. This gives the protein CASSQRLDSSVGELFF.